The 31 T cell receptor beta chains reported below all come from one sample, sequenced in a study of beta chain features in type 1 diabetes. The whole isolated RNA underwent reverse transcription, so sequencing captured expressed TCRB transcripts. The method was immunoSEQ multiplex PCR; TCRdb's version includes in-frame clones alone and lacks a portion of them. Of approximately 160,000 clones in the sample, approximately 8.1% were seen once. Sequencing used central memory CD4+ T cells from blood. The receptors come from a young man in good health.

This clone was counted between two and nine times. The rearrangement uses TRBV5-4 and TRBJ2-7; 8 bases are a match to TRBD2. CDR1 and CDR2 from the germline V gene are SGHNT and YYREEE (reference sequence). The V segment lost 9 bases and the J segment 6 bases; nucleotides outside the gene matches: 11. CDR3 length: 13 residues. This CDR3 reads CATRGGEEGEQYF. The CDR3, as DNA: TGTGCCACACGGGGGGGGGAGGAGGGCGAGCAGTACTTC.

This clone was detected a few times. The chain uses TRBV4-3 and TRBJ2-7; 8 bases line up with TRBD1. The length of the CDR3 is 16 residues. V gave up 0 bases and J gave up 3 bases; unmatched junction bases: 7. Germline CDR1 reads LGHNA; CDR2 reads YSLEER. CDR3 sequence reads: CASSQDPWTGIYEQYF. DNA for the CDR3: TGCGCCAGCAGCCAAGATCCCTGGACAGGGATCTACGAGCAGTACTTC.

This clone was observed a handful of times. CDR3 sequence reads: CASRDRVNTEAFF. In DNA, the CDR3 is TGTGCCAGCAGAGACAGGGTGAACACTGAAGCTTTCTTT. The chain joins TRBV6-5 to TRBJ1-1; 7 bases match TRBD1. J gave up 0 bases and V 6 bases, and 1 base lay outside the gene matches. Germline CDR1 MNHEY, CDR2 SVGAGI. CDR3 length: 13 amino acids.

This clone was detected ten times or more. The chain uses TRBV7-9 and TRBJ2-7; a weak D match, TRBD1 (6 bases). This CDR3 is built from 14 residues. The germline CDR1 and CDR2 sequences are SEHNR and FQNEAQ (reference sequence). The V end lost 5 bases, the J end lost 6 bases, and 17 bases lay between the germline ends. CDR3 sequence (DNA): TGTGCCAGCAGCCTCGGACAGATTACTTCCGAGCAGTACTTC. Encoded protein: CASSLGQITSEQYF.

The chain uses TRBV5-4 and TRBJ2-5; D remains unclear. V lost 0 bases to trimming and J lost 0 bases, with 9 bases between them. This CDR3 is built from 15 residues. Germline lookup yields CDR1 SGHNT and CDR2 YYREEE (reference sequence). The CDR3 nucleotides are TGTGCCAGCAGCTTGGGTTTGGGCCACCAAGAGACCCAGTACTTC. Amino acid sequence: CASSLGLGHQETQYF.

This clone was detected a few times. CDR3 sequence: CASSYGTSGGTDTQYF. The DNA of the CDR3 is TGTGCCAGCAGTTACGGGACTAGCGGGGGCACAGATACGCAGTATTTT. This chain uses TRBV6-5 with TRBJ2-3, with 13 bases aligning to TRBD2. Per germline, CDR1 MNHEY and CDR2 SVGAGI. The CDR3 spans 16 residues. The junction had 0 bases not matched to a gene; V was cut back by 2 bases and J by 1 base.

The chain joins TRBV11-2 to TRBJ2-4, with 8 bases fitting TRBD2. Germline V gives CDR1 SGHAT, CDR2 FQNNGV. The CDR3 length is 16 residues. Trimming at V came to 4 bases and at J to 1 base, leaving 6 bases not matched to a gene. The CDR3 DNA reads TGTGCCAGCAGCTCAAGCGGGAGTCGTGCCAAAAACATTCAGTACTTC. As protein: CASSSSGSRAKNIQYF.

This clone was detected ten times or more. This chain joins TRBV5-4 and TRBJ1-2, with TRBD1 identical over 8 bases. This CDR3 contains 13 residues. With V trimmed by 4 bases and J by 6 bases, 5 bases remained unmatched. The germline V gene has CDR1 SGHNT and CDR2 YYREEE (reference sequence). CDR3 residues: CASSPDRADGYTF. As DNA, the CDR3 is TGTGCCAGCAGCCCGGACAGGGCGGATGGCTACACCTTC.

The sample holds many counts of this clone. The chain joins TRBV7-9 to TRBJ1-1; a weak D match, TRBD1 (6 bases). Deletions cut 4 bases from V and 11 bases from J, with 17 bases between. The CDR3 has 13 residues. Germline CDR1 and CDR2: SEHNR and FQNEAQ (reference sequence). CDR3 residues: CASSSTGFGKAFF. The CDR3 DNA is TGTGCCAGCAGCTCAACAGGGTTTGGTAAGGCTTTCTTT.

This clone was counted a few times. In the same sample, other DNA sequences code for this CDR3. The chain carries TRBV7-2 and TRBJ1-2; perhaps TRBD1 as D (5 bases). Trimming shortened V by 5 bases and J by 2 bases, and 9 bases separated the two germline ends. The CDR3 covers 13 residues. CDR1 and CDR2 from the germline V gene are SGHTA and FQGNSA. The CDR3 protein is CASSPDSNYGYTF. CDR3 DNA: TGTGCCAGCAGCCCTGACAGCAACTATGGCTACACCTTC.

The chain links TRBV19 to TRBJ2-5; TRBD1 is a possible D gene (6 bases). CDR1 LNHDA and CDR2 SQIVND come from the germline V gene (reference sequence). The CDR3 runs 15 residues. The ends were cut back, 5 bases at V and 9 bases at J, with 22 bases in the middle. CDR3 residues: CASSEGDGGPRPQYF. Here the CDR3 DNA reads TGTGCCAGTAGTGAAGGGGATGGGGGCCCCCGGCCCCAGTACTTC.

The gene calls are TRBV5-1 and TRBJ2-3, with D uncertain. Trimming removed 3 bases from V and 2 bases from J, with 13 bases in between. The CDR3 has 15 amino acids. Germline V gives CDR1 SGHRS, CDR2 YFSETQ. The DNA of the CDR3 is TGCGCCAGCAGCTCGATTGGGCATAACACAGATACGCAGTATTTT. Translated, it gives CASSSIGHNTDTQYF.

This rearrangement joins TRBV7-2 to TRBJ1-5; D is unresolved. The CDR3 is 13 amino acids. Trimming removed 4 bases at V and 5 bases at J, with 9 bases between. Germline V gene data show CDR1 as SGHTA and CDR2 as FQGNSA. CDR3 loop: CASSSRVDQPQHF. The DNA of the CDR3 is TGTGCCAGCAGCTCCCGGGTTGATCAGCCCCAGCATTTT.

The DNA for the CDR3 is TGTGCCAGCTCACCGAACCCAGCAGGCGAGCAGTACTTC. Its translation is CASSPNPAGEQYF. This chain connects TRBV18 to TRBJ2-5; D is ambiguous. TRBJ2-7 explains the end of the DNA better; the J call may be wrong. Germline CDR1 is KGHSH and CDR2 is LQKENI. This CDR3 spans 13 amino acids.

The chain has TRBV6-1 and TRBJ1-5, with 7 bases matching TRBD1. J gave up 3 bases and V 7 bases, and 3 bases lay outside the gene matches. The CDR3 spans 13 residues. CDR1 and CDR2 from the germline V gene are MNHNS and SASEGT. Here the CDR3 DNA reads TGTGCCAGCACTGGACAGGCCAATCAGCCCCAGCATTTT. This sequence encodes CASTGQANQPQHF.

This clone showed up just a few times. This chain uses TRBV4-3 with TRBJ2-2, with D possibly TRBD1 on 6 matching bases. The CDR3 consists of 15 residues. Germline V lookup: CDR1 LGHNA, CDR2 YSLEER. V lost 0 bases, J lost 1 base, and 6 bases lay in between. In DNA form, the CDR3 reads TGCGCCAGCAGCCAAGAGACAGGGAACACCGGGGAGCTGTTTTTT. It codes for CASSQETGNTGELFF.

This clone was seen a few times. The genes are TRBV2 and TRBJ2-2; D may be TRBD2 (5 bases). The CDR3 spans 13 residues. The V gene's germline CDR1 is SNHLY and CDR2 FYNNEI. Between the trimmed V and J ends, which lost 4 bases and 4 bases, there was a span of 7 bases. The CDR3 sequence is CASSVLVTGELFF. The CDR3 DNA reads TGTGCCAGCAGTGTACTAGTCACCGGGGAGCTGTTTTTT.

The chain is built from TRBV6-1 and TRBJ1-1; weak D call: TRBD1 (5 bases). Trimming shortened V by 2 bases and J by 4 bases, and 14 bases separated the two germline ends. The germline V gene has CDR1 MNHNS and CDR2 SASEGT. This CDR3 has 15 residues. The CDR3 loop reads CASSENVAGGTEAFF. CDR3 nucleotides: TGTGCCAGCAGTGAAAACGTGGCCGGGGGCACTGAAGCTTTCTTT.

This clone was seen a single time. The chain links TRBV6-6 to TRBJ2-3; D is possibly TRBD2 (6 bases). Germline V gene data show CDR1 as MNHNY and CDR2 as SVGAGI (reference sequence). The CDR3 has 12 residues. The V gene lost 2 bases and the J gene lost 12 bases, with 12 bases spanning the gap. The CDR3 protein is CASSYGTPPQYF. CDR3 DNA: TGTGCCAGCAGTTACGGGACTCCTCCACAGTATTTT.

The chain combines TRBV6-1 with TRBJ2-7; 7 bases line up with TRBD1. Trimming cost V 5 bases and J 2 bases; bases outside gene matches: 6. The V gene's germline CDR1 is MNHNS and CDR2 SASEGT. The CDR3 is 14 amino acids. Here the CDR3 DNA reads TGTGCCAGCAGTTCAGGACAGGCGGCCTACGAGCAGTACTTC. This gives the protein CASSSGQAAYEQYF.

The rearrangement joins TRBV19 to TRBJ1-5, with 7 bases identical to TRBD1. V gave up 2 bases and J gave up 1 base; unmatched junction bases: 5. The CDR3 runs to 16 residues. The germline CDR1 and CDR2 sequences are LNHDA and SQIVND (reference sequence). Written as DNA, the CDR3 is TGTGCCAGTAGTATAAGACAGGGCGTGAGCAATCAGCCCCAGCATTTT. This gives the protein CASSIRQGVSNQPQHF.

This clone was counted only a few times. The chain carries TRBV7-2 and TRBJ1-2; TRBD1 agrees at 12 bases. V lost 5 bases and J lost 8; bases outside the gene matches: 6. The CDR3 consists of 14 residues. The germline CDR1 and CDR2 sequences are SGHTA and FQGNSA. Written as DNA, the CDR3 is TGTGCCAGCAGCCGGGGGACAGGGGGCGACGGCTACACCTTC. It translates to CASSRGTGGDGYTF. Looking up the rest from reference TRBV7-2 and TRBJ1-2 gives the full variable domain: GAGVSQSPSNKVTEKGKDVELRCDPISGHTALYWYRQSLGQGLEFLIYFQGNSAPDKSGLPSDRFSAERTGGSVSTLTIQRTQQEDSAVYLCASSRGTGGDGYTFGSGTRLTVV.

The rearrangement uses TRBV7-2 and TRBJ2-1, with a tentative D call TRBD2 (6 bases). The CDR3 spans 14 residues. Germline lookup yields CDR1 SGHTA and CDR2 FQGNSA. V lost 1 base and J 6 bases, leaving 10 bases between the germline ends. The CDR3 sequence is CASSLVLASNEQFF. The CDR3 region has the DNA TGTGCCAGCAGCTTAGTACTAGCTAGCAATGAGCAGTTCTTC.

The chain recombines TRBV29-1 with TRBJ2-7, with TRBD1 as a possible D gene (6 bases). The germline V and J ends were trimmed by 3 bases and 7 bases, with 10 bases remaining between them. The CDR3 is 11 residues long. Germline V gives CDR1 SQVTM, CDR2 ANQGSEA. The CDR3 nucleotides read TGCAGCGTTGAGAAGGGGGAGGAGCAGTACTTC. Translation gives CSVEKGEEQYF.

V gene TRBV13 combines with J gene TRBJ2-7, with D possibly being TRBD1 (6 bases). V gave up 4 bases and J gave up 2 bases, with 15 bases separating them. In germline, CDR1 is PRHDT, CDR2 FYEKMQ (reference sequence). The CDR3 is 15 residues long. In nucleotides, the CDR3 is TGTGCCAGCAGCTATCGGACAGCGAATACCTACGAGCAGTACTTC. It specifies CASSYRTANTYEQYF.

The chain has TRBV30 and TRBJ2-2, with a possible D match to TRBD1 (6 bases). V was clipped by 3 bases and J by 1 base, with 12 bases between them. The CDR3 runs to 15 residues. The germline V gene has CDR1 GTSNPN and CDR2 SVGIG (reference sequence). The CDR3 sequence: CAWRIIGGNTGELFF. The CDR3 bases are TGTGCCTGGAGGATTATAGGGGGGAACACCGGGGAGCTGTTTTTT. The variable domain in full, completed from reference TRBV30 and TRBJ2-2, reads SQTIHQWPATLVQPVGSPLSLECTVEGTSNPNLYWYRQAAGRGLQLLFYSVGIGQISSEVPQNLSASRPQDRQFILSSKKLLLSDSGFYLCAWRIIGGNTGELFFGEGSRLTVL.

The CDR3 region has the DNA TGCGCCAGCAGTGGGACTAGCGGGAGAGAGACCCAGTACTTC. It yields the protein CASSGTSGRETQYF. The chain employs TRBV10-2 and TRBJ2-5; 13 bases are a match to TRBD2. V gave up 4 bases and J gave up 4 bases; unmatched junction bases: 0. The CDR3 consists of 14 residues. The germline gives CDR1 WSHSY, CDR2 SAAADI.

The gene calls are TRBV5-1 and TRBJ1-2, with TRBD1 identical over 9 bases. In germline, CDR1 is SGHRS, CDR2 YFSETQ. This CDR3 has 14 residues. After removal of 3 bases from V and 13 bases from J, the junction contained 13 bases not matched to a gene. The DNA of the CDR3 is TGCGCCAGCAGCTCCCCGGGACAGGGTGCCAAGGGCACCTTC. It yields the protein CASSSPGQGAKGTF.

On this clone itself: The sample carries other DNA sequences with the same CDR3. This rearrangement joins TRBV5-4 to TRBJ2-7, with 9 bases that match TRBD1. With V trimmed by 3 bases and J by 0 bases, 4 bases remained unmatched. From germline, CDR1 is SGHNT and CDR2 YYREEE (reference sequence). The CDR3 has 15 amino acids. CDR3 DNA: TGTGCCAGCAGCTCAGGACAGGGGAGCTCCTACGAGCAGTACTTC. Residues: CASSSGQGSSYEQYF. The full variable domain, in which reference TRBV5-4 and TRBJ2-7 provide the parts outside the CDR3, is ETGVTQSPTHLIKTRGQQVTLRCSSQSGHNTVSWYQQALGQGPQFIFQYYREEENGRGNFPPRFSGLQFPNYSSELNVNALELDDSALYLCASSSGQGSSYEQYFGPGTRLTVT.

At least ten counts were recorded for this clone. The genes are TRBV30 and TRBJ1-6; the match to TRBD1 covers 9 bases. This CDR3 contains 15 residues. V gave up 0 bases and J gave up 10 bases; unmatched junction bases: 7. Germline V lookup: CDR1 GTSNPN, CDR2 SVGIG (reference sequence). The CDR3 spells CAWSVPGTGRSPLHF. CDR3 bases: TGTGCCTGGAGTGTACCCGGGACAGGGAGGTCACCCCTCCACTTT.

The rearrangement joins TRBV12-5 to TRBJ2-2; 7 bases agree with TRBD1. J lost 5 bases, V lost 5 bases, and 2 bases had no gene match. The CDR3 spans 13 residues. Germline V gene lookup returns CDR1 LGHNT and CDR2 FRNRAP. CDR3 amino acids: CASGPQGTGELFF. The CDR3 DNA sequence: TGTGCTAGTGGTCCACAGGGGACCGGGGAGCTGTTTTTT.